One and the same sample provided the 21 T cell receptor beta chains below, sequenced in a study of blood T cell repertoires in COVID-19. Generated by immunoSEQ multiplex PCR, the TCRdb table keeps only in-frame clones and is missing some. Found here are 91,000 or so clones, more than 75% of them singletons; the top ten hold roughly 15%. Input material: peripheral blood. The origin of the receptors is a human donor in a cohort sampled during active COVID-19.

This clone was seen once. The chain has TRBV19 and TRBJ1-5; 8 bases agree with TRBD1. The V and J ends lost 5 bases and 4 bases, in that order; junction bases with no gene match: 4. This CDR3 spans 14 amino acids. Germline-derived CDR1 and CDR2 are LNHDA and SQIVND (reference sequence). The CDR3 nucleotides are TGTGCCAGTAGTGACAGGGGCGGAAATCAGCCCCAGCATTTT. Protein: CASSDRGGNQPQHF.

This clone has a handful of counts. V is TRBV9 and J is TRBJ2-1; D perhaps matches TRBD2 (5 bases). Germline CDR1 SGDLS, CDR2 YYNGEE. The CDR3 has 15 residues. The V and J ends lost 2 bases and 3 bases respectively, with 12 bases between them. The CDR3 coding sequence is TGTGCCAGCAGCGTGGGGTGGGAGCTCTACAATGAGCAGTTCTTC. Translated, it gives CASSVGWELYNEQFF.

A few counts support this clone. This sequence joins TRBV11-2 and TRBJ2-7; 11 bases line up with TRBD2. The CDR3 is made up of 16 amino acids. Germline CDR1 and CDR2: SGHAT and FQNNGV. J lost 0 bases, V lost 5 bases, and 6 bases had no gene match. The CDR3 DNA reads TGTGCCAGCAGCCCAGAACTAGCGGGAGCCTCCTACGAGCAGTACTTC. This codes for CASSPELAGASYEQYF.

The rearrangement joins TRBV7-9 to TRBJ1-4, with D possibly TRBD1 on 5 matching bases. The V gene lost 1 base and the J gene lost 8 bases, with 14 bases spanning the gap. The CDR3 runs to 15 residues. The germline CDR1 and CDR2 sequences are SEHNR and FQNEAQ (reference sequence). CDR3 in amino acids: CASSLGEWGEEKLFF. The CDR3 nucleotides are TGTGCCAGCAGCTTAGGCGAATGGGGGGAGGAAAAACTGTTTTTT.

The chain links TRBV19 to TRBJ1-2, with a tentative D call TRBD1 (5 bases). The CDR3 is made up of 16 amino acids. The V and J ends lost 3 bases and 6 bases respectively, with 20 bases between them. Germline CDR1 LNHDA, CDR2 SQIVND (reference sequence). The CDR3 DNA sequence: TGTGCCAGTAGTATGGTGGGGGGGTTAGCGGTCAATGGCTACACCTTC. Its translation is CASSMVGGLAVNGYTF.

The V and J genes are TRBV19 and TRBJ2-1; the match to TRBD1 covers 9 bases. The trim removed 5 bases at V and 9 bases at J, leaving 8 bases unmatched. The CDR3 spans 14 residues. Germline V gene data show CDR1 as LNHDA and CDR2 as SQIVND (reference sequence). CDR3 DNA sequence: TGTGCCAGTAGTCTCAGACAGGGGGTAGGTGAGCAGTTCTTC. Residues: CASSLRQGVGEQFF. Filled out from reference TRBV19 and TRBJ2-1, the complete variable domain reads DGGITQSPKYLFRKEGQNVTLSCEQNLNHDAMYWYRQDPGQGLRLIYYSQIVNDFQKGDIAEGYSVSREKKESFPLTVTSAQKNPTAFYLCASSLRQGVGEQFFGPGTRLTVL.

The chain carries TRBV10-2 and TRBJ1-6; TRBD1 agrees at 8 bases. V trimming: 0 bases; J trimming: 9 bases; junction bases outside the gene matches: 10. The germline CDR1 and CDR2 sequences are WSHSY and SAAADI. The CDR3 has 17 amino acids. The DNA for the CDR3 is TGCGCCAGCAGTGAGTCGTTTGCCAGGGGGCTTAGTTCACCCCTCCACTTT. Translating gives CASSESFARGLSSPLHF.

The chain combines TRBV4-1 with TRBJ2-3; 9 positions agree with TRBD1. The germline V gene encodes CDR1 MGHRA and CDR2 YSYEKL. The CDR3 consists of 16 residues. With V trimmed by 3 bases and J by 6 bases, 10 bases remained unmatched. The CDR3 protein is CASSHSTGGEYDTQYF. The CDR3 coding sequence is TGCGCCAGCAGCCATTCTACAGGGGGCGAGTATGATACGCAGTATTTT.

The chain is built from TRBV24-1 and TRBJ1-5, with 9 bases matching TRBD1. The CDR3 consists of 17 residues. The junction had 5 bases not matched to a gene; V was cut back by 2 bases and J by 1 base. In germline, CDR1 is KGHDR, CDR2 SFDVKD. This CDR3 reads CATSDSRQGGSNQPQHF. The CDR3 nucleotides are TGTGCCACCAGTGATTCCCGACAGGGGGGAAGCAATCAGCCCCAGCATTTT.

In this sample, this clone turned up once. CDR3: CASSLPGATIYEQYF. The CDR3 DNA reads as TGTGCCAGCAGTTTACCGGGAGCGACAATTTACGAGCAGTACTTC. The V call is TRBV28, the J call TRBJ2-7, with D tentatively TRBD2 (6 bases). The CDR3 sequence is 15 residues long. V was shortened by 2 bases and J by 4 bases, with 15 bases between the two germline ends. Per the germline V gene, CDR1 is MDHEN and CDR2 is SYDVKM.

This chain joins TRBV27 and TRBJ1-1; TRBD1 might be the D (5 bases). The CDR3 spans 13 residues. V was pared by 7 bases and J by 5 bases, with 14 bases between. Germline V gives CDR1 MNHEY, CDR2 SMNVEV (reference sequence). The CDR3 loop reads CASIWAGGTEAFF. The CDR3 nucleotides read TGTGCCAGCATCTGGGCGGGGGGAACTGAAGCTTTCTTT.

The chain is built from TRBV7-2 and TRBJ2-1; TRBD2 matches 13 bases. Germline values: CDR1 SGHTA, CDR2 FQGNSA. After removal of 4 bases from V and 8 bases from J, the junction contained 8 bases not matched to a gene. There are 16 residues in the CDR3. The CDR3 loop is CASSSRLAGGGDEQFF. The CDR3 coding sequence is TGTGCCAGCAGCTCAAGACTAGCGGGAGGCGGGGATGAGCAGTTCTTC.

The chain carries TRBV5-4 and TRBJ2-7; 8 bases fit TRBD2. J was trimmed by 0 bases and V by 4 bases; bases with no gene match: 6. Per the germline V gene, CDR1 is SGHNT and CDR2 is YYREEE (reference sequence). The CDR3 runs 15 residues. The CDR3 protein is CASSRYGGVSYEQYF. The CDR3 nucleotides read TGTGCCAGCAGCCGATACGGGGGGGTCTCCTACGAGCAGTACTTC.

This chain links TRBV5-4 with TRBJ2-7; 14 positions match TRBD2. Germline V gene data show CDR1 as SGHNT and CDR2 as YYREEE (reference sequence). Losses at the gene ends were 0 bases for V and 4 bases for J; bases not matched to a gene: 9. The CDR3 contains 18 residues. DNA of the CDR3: TGTGCCAGCAGCTTGGCCGGAAAGACTAGCGGGAGGGCTTACGAGCAGTACTTC. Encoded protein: CASSLAGKTSGRAYEQYF.

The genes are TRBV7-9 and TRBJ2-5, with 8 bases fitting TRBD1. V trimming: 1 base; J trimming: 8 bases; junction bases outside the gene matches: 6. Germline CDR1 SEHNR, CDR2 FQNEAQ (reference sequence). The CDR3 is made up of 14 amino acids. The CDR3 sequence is CASSLEGQGATQYF. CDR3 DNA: TGTGCCAGCAGCTTAGAAGGCCAGGGGGCAACCCAGTACTTC.

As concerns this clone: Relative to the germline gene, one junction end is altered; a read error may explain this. The CDR3 region is CASSLGQAGDTQYF. The CDR3 DNA reads TGTGCCAGCAGTTTGGGACAGGCCGGAGATACGCAGTATTTT. The chain carries TRBV5-6 and TRBJ2-3, with 8 bases that match TRBD1. The CDR3 covers 14 residues. In germline, CDR1 is SGHDT, CDR2 YYEEEE.

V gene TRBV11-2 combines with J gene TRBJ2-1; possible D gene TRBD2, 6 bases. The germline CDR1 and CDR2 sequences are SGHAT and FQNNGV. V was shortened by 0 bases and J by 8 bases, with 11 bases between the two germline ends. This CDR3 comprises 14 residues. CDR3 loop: CASSLDFVADEQFF. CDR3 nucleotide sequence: TGTGCCAGCAGCTTAGACTTCGTAGCGGATGAGCAGTTCTTC.

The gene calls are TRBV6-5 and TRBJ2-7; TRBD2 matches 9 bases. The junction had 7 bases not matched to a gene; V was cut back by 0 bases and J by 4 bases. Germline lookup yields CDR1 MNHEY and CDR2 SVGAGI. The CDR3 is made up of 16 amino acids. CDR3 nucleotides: TGTGCCAGCAGTTACTCGGGGACTAGCTTGGCGTACGAGCAGTACTTC. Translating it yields CASSYSGTSLAYEQYF.

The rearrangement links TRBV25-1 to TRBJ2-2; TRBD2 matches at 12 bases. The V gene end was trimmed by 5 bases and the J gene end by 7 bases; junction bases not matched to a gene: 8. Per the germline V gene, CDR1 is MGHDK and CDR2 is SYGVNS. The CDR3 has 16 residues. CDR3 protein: CASSLAGGFYSGELFF. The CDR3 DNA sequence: TGTGCCAGCAGTCTAGCGGGAGGGTTCTATAGCGGGGAGCTGTTTTTT.

The CDR3 coding sequence is TGTGCCAGCAGACTCAGGGGTAGTGGAAACACCATATATTTT. Translated, it gives CASRLRGSGNTIYF. V gene TRBV3-1 (or the pseudogene TRBV3-2) combines with J gene TRBJ1-3; tentatively, D is TRBD1 (6 bases). V was trimmed by 6 bases and J by 3 bases, leaving 12 bases between them. The CDR3 contains 14 residues. CDR1 and CDR2 from the germline V gene are LGHDT and YNNKEL (reference sequence).

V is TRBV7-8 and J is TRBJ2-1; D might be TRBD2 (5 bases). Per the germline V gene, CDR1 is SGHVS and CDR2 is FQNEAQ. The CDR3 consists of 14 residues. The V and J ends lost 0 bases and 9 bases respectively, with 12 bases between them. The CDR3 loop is CASSLALLRGEQFF. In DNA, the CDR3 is TGTGCCAGCAGCTTAGCTCTCCTACGGGGTGAGCAGTTCTTC.